A selection of T cell receptor beta chains follows, all from one sample in a study of blood T cell repertoires in COVID-19. This table comes from immunoSEQ multiplex PCR, and its TCRdb copy is limited to in-frame clones, with some not included. The sample lists a few hundred thousand clones; roughly 90% were seen once. The sample comprised PBMCs or T cells enriched from blood (not recorded which). All receptors come from a woman aged 40-49 years who had recovered from COVID-19. Both conserved end residues are part of each CDR3. A D gene is named only where the DNA matches it firmly. The size of a clone is reported for some rows only, either as once, few or many, or as a class for expanded clones.

.,TRBV3-1/TRBV3-2,TRBJ2-7,.,CASSQETAKPYEQYF,TGTGCCAGCAGCCAAGAGACAGCCAAACCCTACGAGCAGTACTTC
.,TRBV6-1,TRBJ1-3,.,CASSDTGNLGGNTIYF,TGTGCCAGCAGTGATACAGGGAATCTGGGGGGAAACACCATATATTTT
once,TRBV7-9,TRBJ2-7,.,CASSLSPGEQYF,TGTGCCAGCAGCTTGTCACCGGGAGAGCAGTACTTC
once,TRBV27,TRBJ1-5,.,CASSRENSNQPQHF,TGTGCCAGCAGCAGGGAAAATAGCAATCAGCCCCAGCATTTT
once,TRBV2,TRBJ1-5,.,CASSGSGAEQPQHF,TGTGCCAGCAGTGGGTCAGGGGCCGAACAGCCCCAGCATTTT
.,TRBV11-3,TRBJ2-1,TRBD2,CASSEQTSGRAMSSPLF,TGTGCCAGCAGCGAGCAGACTAGCGGGAGGGCAATGAGCAGTCCACTCTTC
.,TRBV2,TRBJ2-1,TRBD1,CASRDRGNEQFF,TGTGCCAGCAGGGACAGGGGTAATGAGCAGTTCTTC
.,TRBV7-2,TRBJ2-1,.,CASSLGQGLGYNEQFF,TGTGCCAGCAGCTTAGGGCAGGGACTGGGATACAATGAGCAGTTCTTC
.,TRBV14,TRBJ2-7,TRBD2,CASSHLKGLAGRGSYEQYF,TGTGCCAGCAGCCACCTAAAGGGACTAGCGGGAAGGGGATCCTACGAGCAGTACTTC
.,TRBV30,TRBJ2-1,TRBD2,CAWKSGLALSSYNEQFF,TGTGCCTGGAAGTCCGGACTAGCGCTAAGCTCCTACAATGAGCAGTTCTTC
.,TRBV27,TRBJ2-3,.,CASSFTQGLTEDTQYF,TGTGCCAGCAGTTTCACTCAGGGACTGACAGAAGATACGCAGTATTTT
.,TRBV15,TRBJ1-6,TRBD1,CATSRGDRGFNSPLHF,TGTGCCACCAGCAGAGGGGACAGGGGCTTTAATTCACCCCTCCACTTT
.,TRBV27,TRBJ2-5,.,CASSFFGRGETQYF,TGTGCCAGCAGTTTCTTCGGTAGGGGAGAGACCCAGTACTTC
.,TRBV15,TRBJ2-1,TRBD2,CATSSPYKREGQVEQFF,TGTGCCACCAGCAGCCCATACAAGCGGGAGGGCCAGGTTGAGCAGTTCTTC
.,TRBV11-3,TRBJ2-2,.,CASSNIPFVGELFF,TGTGCCAGCAGCAATATCCCCTTCGTCGGGGAGCTGTTTTTT
.,TRBV11-3,TRBJ2-1,TRBD2,CASSKLAGGPRYEQFF,TGTGCCAGCAGCAAACTAGCGGGAGGGCCGAGGTATGAGCAGTTCTTC